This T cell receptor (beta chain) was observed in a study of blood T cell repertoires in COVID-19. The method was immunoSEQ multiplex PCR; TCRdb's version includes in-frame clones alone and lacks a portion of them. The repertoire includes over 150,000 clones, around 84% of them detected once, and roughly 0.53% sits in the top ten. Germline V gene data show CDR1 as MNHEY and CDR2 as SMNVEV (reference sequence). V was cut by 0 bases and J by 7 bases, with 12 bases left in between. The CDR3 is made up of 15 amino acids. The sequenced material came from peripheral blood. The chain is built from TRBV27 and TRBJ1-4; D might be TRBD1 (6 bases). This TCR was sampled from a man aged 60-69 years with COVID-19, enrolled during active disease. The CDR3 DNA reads TGTGCCAGCAGTTTATCCTGGGGGCTTGGTGAAAAACTGTTTTTT. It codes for CASSLSWGLGEKLFF.